These 20 T cell receptor beta chains were all obtained from the same sample, sequenced in a study of vaccination and CD4 T cells after COVID-19. The Oncomine TCR Beta short-read assay sequenced DNA from cultured CD4+ T cells. MiXCR, run by TCRdb on the PCR reads, gives a single entry per CDR3 protein. The sample has 15,000 to 25,000 distinct CDR3 sequences; around 42% are singletons. Treatment here: approximately nine-day PBMC culture with coronavirus spike peptide pools or control peptides (ViraFEST assay). No antigen has been identified for these receptors. The sample was cultured CD4+ T cells from blood. Receptors originate from a human donor with COVID-19.

The chain links TRBV6-5 to TRBJ1-1; D is undetermined. V was pared by 4 bases and J by 6 bases, with 15 bases between. CDR1 and CDR2 from the germline V gene are MNHEY and SVGAGI. The CDR3 sequence is 14 residues long. In nucleotides, the CDR3 is TGTGCCAGCAGTTTCTCCCTCGGTGGCGCTGAAGCTTTCTTT. It encodes CASSFSLGGAEAFF.

The chain carries TRBV14 and TRBJ2-2; D is unresolved. The CDR3 has 15 residues. V shed 1 base and J shed 2 bases, with 8 bases lying between them. The germline gives CDR1 SGHDN, CDR2 FVKESK. This CDR3 is CASSQVWGNTGELFF. CDR3 bases: TGTGCCAGCAGCCAAGTTTGGGGAAACACCGGGGAGCTGTTTTTT.

The CDR3 sequence is CASSLRGTRGADTQYF. CDR3 DNA sequence: TGTGCCAGCAGCTTGCGGGGGACCAGAGGGGCGGATACGCAGTATTTT. The rearrangement joins TRBV5-4 to TRBJ2-3, with a weak D call TRBD2 (6 bases). Germline assignment: CDR1 SGHNT and CDR2 YYREEE (reference sequence). The CDR3 sequence is 16 residues long. Between the trimmed V and J ends, which lost 1 base and 6 bases, there was a span of 18 bases.

This clonotype was observed a handful of times. This chain's CDR3 is CASSVPPSGGETQYF. CDR3 DNA: TGTGCCAGCAGCGTCCCCCCCAGCGGGGGAGAGACCCAGTACTTC. V usage is TRBV5-4 and J usage is TRBJ2-5; TRBD2 matches at 8 bases. After removal of 4 bases from V and 4 bases from J, the junction contained 9 bases not matched to a gene. The germline CDR1 and CDR2 sequences are SGHNT and YYREEE (reference sequence). The CDR3 sequence is 15 residues long.

This chain joins TRBV2 and TRBJ2-7, with 8 bases matching TRBD1. Germline CDR1 SNHLY, CDR2 FYNNEI. The length of the CDR3 is 11 residues. J gave up 11 bases and V 6 bases, and 6 bases lay outside the gene matches. CDR3 sequence (DNA): TGTGCCAGCAGCTGGACAGGGCTGAAGTACTTC. Residues: CASSWTGLKYF.

This clonotype appeared a few times. The rearrangement uses TRBV7-6 and TRBJ1-5; D not certain. Trimming took off 7 bases at V and 2 bases at J, with 9 bases between the two ends. The CDR3 runs to 13 residues. Germline CDR1 is SGHVS and CDR2 is FNYEAQ. CDR3 sequence: CASTPEGNQPQHF. In nucleotides, the CDR3 is TGTGCCAGCACCCCGGAGGGCAATCAGCCCCAGCATTTT.

V and J are TRBV11-2 and TRBJ2-2; no firm D call. Germline CDR1 SGHAT, CDR2 FQNNGV. The length of the CDR3 is 14 residues. The V end was cut by 2 bases, the J end by 6 bases, with 10 bases between. As DNA, the CDR3 is TGTGCCAGCAGCTTATTGGGTAACGCCGGGGAGCTGTTTTTT. Protein sequence: CASSLLGNAGELFF.

This clonotype was recorded a few times. The chain couples TRBV25-1 to TRBJ2-2; TRBD1 aligns across 7 bases. The CDR3 sequence is 14 residues long. Germline loops: CDR1 MGHDK, CDR2 SYGVNS. V trimming: 6 bases; J trimming: 4 bases; junction bases outside the gene matches: 5. The CDR3 sequence: CASRVTGSTGELFF. In DNA, the CDR3 is TGTGCCAGCAGAGTGACAGGGTCCACCGGGGAGCTGTTTTTT.

The sample holds a few counts of this clonotype. The chain employs TRBV19 and TRBJ1-6; no clear D. The CDR3 sequence is 16 residues long. The germline V gene encodes CDR1 LNHDA and CDR2 SQIVND (reference sequence). The ends were cut back, 1 base at V and 7 bases at J, with 14 bases in the middle. DNA of the CDR3: TGTGCCAGTAGTATAGCGGCCCCCAATATCAATTCACCCCTCCACTTT. Amino acid sequence: CASSIAAPNINSPLHF.

The chain uses TRBV2 and TRBJ1-2; TRBD1 aligns across 8 bases. V lost 9 bases and J lost 3; bases outside the gene matches: 3. This CDR3 comprises 12 residues. Germline V gives CDR1 SNHLY, CDR2 FYNNEI. Here the CDR3 reads CARQGAHYGYTF. The CDR3 DNA sequence: TGTGCCAGGCAGGGGGCACACTATGGCTACACCTTC.

This sequence joins TRBV27 and TRBJ1-3; a weak D match, TRBD1 (5 bases). V lost 0 bases to trimming and J lost 4 bases, with 13 bases between them. The CDR3 consists of 16 residues. The germline CDR1 and CDR2 sequences are MNHEY and SMNVEV (reference sequence). CDR3 loop: CASSLSWGSQGNTIYF. In DNA form, the CDR3 reads TGTGCCAGCAGTTTATCGTGGGGGTCGCAGGGAAACACCATATATTTT.

The CDR3 loop is CASTSPGQGTIQPQHF. CDR3 bases: TGTGCCAGCACCTCACCGGGACAGGGGACTATCCAGCCCCAGCATTTT. This chain links TRBV28 with TRBJ1-5; 10 bases are shared with TRBD1. The V segment lost 7 bases and the J segment 7 bases; nucleotides outside the gene matches: 13. CDR3 length: 16 residues. Germline CDR1 MDHEN, CDR2 SYDVKM.

Details on this clonotype: Germline is not matched at one junction end, which may reflect a read error. The chain employs TRBV7-2 and TRBJ1-2; D perhaps matches TRBD1 (6 bases). In germline, CDR1 is SGHTA, CDR2 FQGNSA. The CDR3 is 15 amino acids. The chain's CDR3 is CASSQVTQGNYGYTF. In nucleotides, the CDR3 is TGCGCCAGCAGCCAAGTCACTCAGGGGAACTATGGCTACACCTTC.

This clonotype is large. V is TRBV6-5 and J is TRBJ2-2, with 13 bases fitting TRBD2. This CDR3 contains 19 residues. Losses at the gene ends were 2 bases for V and 4 bases for J; bases not matched to a gene: 10. CDR1 and CDR2 from the germline V gene are MNHEY and SVGAGI. CDR3 region: CASSYPRETSGGATGELFF. In DNA form, the CDR3 reads TGTGCCAGCAGTTACCCCAGGGAAACTAGCGGGGGGGCCACCGGGGAGCTGTTTTTT.

This rearrangement joins TRBV7-9 to TRBJ2-7; D is undetermined. CDR3 length: 12 residues. Germline values: CDR1 SEHNR, CDR2 FQNEAQ (reference sequence). V lost 0 bases and J 6 bases, leaving 6 bases between the germline ends. The CDR3 DNA reads TGTGCCAGCAGCTTAGCGAAAGGCGAGCAGTACTTC. Translated: CASSLAKGEQYF. The variable domain in full, completed from reference TRBV7-9 and TRBJ2-7, reads DTGVSQNPRHKITKRGQNVTFRCDPISEHNRLYWYRQTLGQGPEFLTYFQNEAQLEKSRLLSDRFSAERPKGSFSTLEIQRTEQGDSAMYLCASSLAKGEQYFGPGTRLTVT.

Comment on this clonotype: A read error may account for a junction end that differs from germline. The V and J genes are TRBV12-3 or TRBV12-4 and TRBJ2-3; 13 bases fit TRBD2. The CDR3 sequence is 21 residues long. CDR3 DNA: TGTGCCAGCAGCTTAGGTTCCTGGTTTACTAGCGGGGGGGCTCGGTCAGATACGCAGTATTTT. Translating gives CASSLGSWFTSGGARSDTQYF.

This clonotype occurred a few times. The genes are TRBV6-5 and TRBJ1-2, with D perhaps matching TRBD1 (6 bases). V was pared by 2 bases and J by 6 bases, with 16 bases between. The CDR3 loop spans 15 amino acids. CDR1 is MNHEY and CDR2 is SVGAGI in the germline V gene. The CDR3 region is CASSYKARGFDGYTF. As DNA, the CDR3 is TGTGCCAGCAGTTACAAGGCCAGGGGTTTCGATGGCTACACCTTC.

This clonotype was detected only a few times. The genes are TRBV24-1 and TRBJ2-1, with D tentatively TRBD1 (6 bases). The V and J ends lost 3 bases and 6 bases respectively, with 14 bases between them. Looked up from germline, CDR1 is KGHDR and CDR2 is SFDVKD. The CDR3 totals 15 residues. The CDR3 loop reads CATSDAGDGTNEQFF. The CDR3 DNA is TGTGCCACCAGTGATGCAGGGGACGGCACCAATGAGCAGTTCTTC.

The chain is built from TRBV2 and TRBJ2-1; 12 positions match TRBD2. The germline gives CDR1 SNHLY, CDR2 FYNNEI. CDR3 length equals 18 residues. J lost 6 bases, V lost 6 bases, and 15 bases had no gene match. CDR3 coding DNA: TGTGCCAGCAGCCAGCTAGCGGGGGGGAACCGACCTGTCAATGAGCAGTTCTTC. Translation gives CASSQLAGGNRPVNEQFF.

This chain connects TRBV27 to TRBJ2-7, with D possibly being TRBD1 (6 bases). Germline CDR1 and CDR2: MNHEY and SMNVEV (reference sequence). The CDR3 covers 14 residues. Trimming removed 6 bases from V and 3 bases from J, with 15 bases in between. The CDR3 reads CASSQGISYYEQYF. The CDR3 coding sequence is TGTGCCAGCAGCCAGGGGATCTCATACTACGAGCAGTACTTC.